Listed below are T cell receptor beta chains from one sample, sequenced in a study of T cell repertoires in cytomegalovirus infection. TCRdb re-called the reads through MiXCR, storing one row per CDR3 protein. This table has some 920,000 distinct CDR3 sequences, around 29% appearing once. Their target antigens are unknown. The sequencing here drew on cultured CD8+ T cells from PBMCs, taken from culture after CMV antigen stimulation. These receptors originate from a human donor in good health (CMV status not recorded). Some clones in this sample may be carry-over from other donors' samples. Each CDR3 is given with its conserved first and last residue. The D gene is left open where the match is weak. Clone size is not always given. Where it is, it says once, few, many or a class for expanded clones.

D: .; V: TRBV11-2; J: TRBJ2-5; size: once; CDR3: CASSPPAWQETQYF; DNA: TGTGCCAGCAGCCCCCCGGCCTGGCAGGAGACCCAGTACTTC
D: TRBD2; V: TRBV11-2; J: TRBJ2-2; size: few; CDR3: CASSSTSSGELFF; DNA: TGTGCCAGCAGCTCGACTAGCTCCGGGGAGCTGTTTTTT
D: .; V: TRBV7-9; J: TRBJ1-2; size: .; CDR3: CASSFPRPANYGYTF; DNA: TGTGCCAGCAGCTTTCCCCGTCCAGCTAACTATGGCTACACCTTC
D: .; V: TRBV29-1; J: TRBJ2-2; size: .; CDR3: CSASGGELANTGELFF; DNA: TGCAGCGCCTCGGGGGGCGAACTTGCGAACACCGGGGAGCTGTTTTTT
D: .; V: TRBV7-3; J: TRBJ2-3; size: few; CDR3: CASSLQDEVRERTDTQYF; DNA: TGTGCCAGCAGCTTGCAGGACGAAGTCCGGGAACGCACAGATACGCAGTATTTT
D: .; V: TRBV7-2; J: TRBJ1-1; size: many; CDR3: CASSSRGGMNTEAFF; DNA: TGTGCCAGCAGCTCCCGGGGGGGGATGAACACTGAAGCTTTCTTT
D: .; V: TRBV27; J: TRBJ2-3; size: few; CDR3: CASSSGRRTDTQYF; DNA: TGTGCCAGCAGTTCGGGACGCCGCACAGATACGCAGTATTTT
D: TRBD1; V: TRBV20-1; J: TRBJ2-7; size: .; CDR3: CSASPIDRAYEQYF; DNA: TGCAGTGCTAGCCCTATCGACAGGGCCTACGAACAGTACTTC
D: .; V: TRBV28; J: TRBJ1-1; size: .; CDR3: CASSFRAMATEAFF; DNA: TGTGCCAGCAGTTTCCGGGCGATGGCCACTGAAGCTTTCTTT
D: .; V: TRBV19; J: TRBJ2-1; size: few; CDR3: CASSMTYFSYNEQFF; DNA: TGTGCCAGTAGTATGACGTATTTCTCCTACAATGAGCAGTTCTTC
D: .; V: TRBV27; J: TRBJ2-5; size: .; CDR3: CASSPNRGGGQETQYF; DNA: TGTGCCAGCAGTCCCAACAGGGGAGGGGGCCAAGAGACCCAGTACTTC
D: .; V: TRBV7-6; J: TRBJ1-1; size: .; CDR3: CASSHTDRYLNTEAFF; DNA: TGTGCCAGCAGCCATACAGACAGGTACCTGAACACTGAAGCTTTCTTT
D: .; V: TRBV6-2/TRBV6-3; J: TRBJ1-6; size: many; CDR3: CASTRRPANSPLHF; DNA: TGTGCCAGCACTCGGCGGCCAGCTAATTCACCCCTCCACTTT
D: TRBD1; V: TRBV24-1; J: TRBJ2-5; size: .; CDR3: CATSDWDSQETQYF; DNA: TGTGCCACCAGTGATTGGGACAGCCAAGAGACCCAGTACTTC
D: .; V: TRBV14; J: TRBJ1-1; size: few; CDR3: CASSHKDRNTEAFF; DNA: TGTGCCAGCAGCCACAAGGACAGGAACACTGAAGCTTTCTTT
D: .; V: TRBV11-2; J: TRBJ2-3; size: .; CDR3: CASSLADRRTDTQYF; DNA: TGTGCCAGCAGCTTAGCCGACAGACGCACAGATACGCAGTATTTT
D: .; V: TRBV15; J: TRBJ2-7; size: .; CDR3: CATSRGSGDTSYEQYF; DNA: TGTGCCACCAGCAGAGGGTCCGGGGACACCTCCTACGAGCAGTACTTC